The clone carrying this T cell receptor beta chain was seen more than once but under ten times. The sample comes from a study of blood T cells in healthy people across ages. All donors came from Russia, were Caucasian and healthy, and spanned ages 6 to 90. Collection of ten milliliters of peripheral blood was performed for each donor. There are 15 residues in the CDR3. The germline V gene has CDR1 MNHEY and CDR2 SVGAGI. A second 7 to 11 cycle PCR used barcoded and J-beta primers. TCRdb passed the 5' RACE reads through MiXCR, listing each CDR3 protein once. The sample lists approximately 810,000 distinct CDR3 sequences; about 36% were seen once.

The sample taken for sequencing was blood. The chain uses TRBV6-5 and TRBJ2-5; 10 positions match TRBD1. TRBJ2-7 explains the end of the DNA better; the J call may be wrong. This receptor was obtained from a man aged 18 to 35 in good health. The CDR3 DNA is TGTGCCAGCAGTCGGGGACCCGGGACAGGGGACGAGCAGTACTTC. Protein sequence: CASSRGPGTGDEQYF.